This T cell receptor beta chain was captured by sequencing in a study of T cell clones after liver transplantation (dated 2019 in TCRdb). In terms of the full investigation: Samples were obtained from ITN030ST, a randomized trial in which withdrawal of immunosuppression was attempted within 2 years of liver transplantation. Third party-reactive TCRbeta sequences were also identified from pre-transplant MLRs to serve as an antigen-independent comparator for donor-reactive sequences. The subjects received no induction therapy and were kept on standard immunosuppression until randomization at 12-24 months post-transplant. Blood samples were collected pre-transplant, then pre-randomization ahead of withdrawal, and finally post-randomization once withdrawal had either been completed or failed. Donor-reactive T cell clones were identified by TCRbeta sequencing after a pre-transplant mixed lymphocyte reaction and then tracked in post-transplant blood. Tolerance was defined as complete withdrawal of immunosuppression for at least one year without a rise in liver enzymes beyond twice the upper limit of normal. Three of the eight recipients were HCV-positive; the others were transplanted for non-autoimmune, non-viral indications. The studied cohort comprised 8 liver transplant recipients, 3 classified as tolerant and 5 as non-tolerant.

Notes on this clone: Its antigen is still unknown. No per-base quality is available; no much larger clone lies one base away.

Thawed unstimulated PBMCs were stained for CD3, CD4 and CD8 and FACS-sorted into CD3+CD4+ and CD3+CD8+ populations. Randomization to immunosuppression withdrawal applied to every one of the 8 studied subjects. The Qiagen DNeasy Blood and Tissue Kit was used for isolation of genomic DNA. Using immunoSEQ, frozen genomic DNA was subjected to high-throughput TCRbeta CDR3 sequencing, a process that included PCR amplification, mapping, bias correction and internal controls. The study's processing was this. Productive rearrangements were retained, and unique TCRbeta sequences were defined by the CDR3 nucleotide sequence together with the V and J gene. Donor-reactive sequences required at least 5-fold expansion in CFSE-low cells versus unstimulated pre-transplant cells and at least 0.01% frequency. Per-subject minimum frequency thresholds, based on the lowest-template unstimulated sample, ensured at least 90% detection power. Jensen-Shannon divergence between the top 1000 TCRbeta sequences post-transplant and pre-transplant was used to measure repertoire turnover. Changes in detection of donor-reactive sequences were assessed with two-sided Fisher's exact tests. Drawn from immuneACCESS, this table holds only the in-frame rearrangements with V and J called that TCRdb kept. Clones are partly lost; checked studies trace under half to an unresolved V gene and leave the rest unexplained. The V and J calls and clone size come from that table; D and trimming were worked out from the DNA. Present in this sample are just under 60,000 clones, around 70% of which were seen just once. Jointly, the top ten make up about 2.6% of the sample.

Study-wide findings and limitations: Because no allograft tissue specimens were available, donor-reactive T cells may have migrated into the graft instead of being deleted. The conclusions were considered preliminary, being limited by small, heterogeneous patient numbers and non-standardized post-transplant time points. Circulating donor-reactive CD4 TCRbeta sequences fell significantly post-transplant in most of the 8 subjects, irrespective of tolerance or HCV status. In two subjects, low numbers of available donor cells limited the measurable donor-reactive repertoire. When repertoire turnover was accounted for, significantly reduced detection of donor-reactive sequences was found in 7 of 8 subjects for CD4 and in 8 of 8 subjects for CD8. Donor-reactive sequences decreased more than third party-reactive sequences, which suggests partial antigen-specific deletion that was not related to withdrawal success.

The V and J ends are trimmed by 3 bases and 6 bases, leaving 9 bases between them. From the germline V gene, CDR1 is SNHLY and CDR2 is FYNNEI. From its cysteine to its phenylalanine, the CDR3 spans 13 amino acids. Only CDR3 DNA is held: 39 bases, read in frame from base 1. The TCR originated in a human patient who received a liver transplant. Post transplant, some T cells may arise from the graft donor. Recombination linked TRBV2 to TRBJ1-5; the D gene remains uncertain. The sequencing here drew on CD4+ T cells from blood, taken at the roughly 15-month timepoint. The nucleotide sequence reads TGTGCCAGCAGTGACGATTTGCGTCAGCCCCAGCATTTT. This is translated as CASSDDLRQPQHF.